This entry features one T cell receptor beta chain sequence. The antigen is unknown. This CDR3 is 14 amino acids long. The V and J ends lost 2 bases and 4 bases respectively, with 12 bases between them. CDR1 is SGHRS, CDR2 YFSETQ, per germline. This record comes from a study of radiotherapy plus CTLA-4 blockade in lung cancer. Some clones are missing from TCRdb's copy, which holds only in-frame ones; the method was immunoSEQ multiplex PCR. The sample lists more than 90,000 clones; 85% to 90% were seen once. General study points: After radiotherapy and ipilimumab, tumor-derived clones expanded in peripheral blood.

The chain joins TRBV5-1 to TRBJ2-5; the D gene is possibly TRBD1 (6 bases). The specimen was peripheral blood, collected from a patient treated with radiotherapy plus ipilimumab. The TCR originated in a human donor with non-small cell lung cancer that progressed on radiotherapy plus ipilimumab. The CDR3 spells CASSFIVGGETQYF. The DNA for the CDR3 is TGCGCCAGCAGCTTCATAGTAGGGGGAGAGACCCAGTACTTC.